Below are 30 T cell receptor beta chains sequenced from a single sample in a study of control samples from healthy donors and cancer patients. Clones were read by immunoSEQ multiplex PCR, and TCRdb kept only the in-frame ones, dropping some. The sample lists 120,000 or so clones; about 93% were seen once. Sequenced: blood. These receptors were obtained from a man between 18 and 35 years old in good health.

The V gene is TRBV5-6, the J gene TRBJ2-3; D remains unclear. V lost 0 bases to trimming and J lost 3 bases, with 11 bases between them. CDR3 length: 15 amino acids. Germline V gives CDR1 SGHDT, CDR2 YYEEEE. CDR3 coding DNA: TGTGCCAGCAGCTTGGACTACCAAGCTACAGATACGCAGTATTTT. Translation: CASSLDYQATDTQYF.

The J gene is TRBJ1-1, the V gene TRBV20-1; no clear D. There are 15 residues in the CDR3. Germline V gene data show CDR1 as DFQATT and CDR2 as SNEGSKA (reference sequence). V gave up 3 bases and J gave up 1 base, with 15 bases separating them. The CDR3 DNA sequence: TGCAGTGCTAGTGGATCCGGCGGCGGGAACACTGAAGCTTTCTTT. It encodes CSASGSGGGNTEAFF.

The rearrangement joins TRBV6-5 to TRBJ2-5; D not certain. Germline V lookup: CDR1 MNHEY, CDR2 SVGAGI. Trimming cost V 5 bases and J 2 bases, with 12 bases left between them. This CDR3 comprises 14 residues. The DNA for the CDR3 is TGTGCCAGCAGTCATATAGGCCTTCAAGAGACCCAGTACTTC. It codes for CASSHIGLQETQYF.

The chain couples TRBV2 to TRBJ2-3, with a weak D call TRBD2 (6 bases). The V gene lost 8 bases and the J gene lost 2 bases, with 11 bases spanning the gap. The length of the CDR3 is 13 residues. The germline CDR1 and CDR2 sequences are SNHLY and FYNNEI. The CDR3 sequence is CASDGTLTDTQYF. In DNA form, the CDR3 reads TGTGCCAGCGACGGGACTCTCACAGATACGCAGTATTTT.

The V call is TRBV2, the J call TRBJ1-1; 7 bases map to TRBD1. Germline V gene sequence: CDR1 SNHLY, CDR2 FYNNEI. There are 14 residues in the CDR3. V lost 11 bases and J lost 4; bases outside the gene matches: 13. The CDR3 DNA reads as TGTGCCGCGTATAATCCGGGGACAGCCACTGAAGCTTTCTTT. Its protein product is CAAYNPGTATEAFF.

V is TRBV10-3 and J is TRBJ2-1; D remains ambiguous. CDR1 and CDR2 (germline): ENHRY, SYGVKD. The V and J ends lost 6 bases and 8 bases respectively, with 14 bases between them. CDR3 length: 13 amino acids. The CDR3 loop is CAISVEEIDEQFF. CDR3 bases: TGTGCCATCAGCGTAGAGGAAATCGATGAGCAGTTCTTC.

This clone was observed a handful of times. CDR3 in DNA: TGTGCCAGCAGTCCGGGAGGGCTTTCCTACAATGAGCAGTTCTTC. It specifies CASSPGGLSYNEQFF. The chain carries TRBV6-5 and TRBJ2-1; 8 bases line up with TRBD2. Germline lookup yields CDR1 MNHEY and CDR2 SVGAGI. V trimming: 5 bases; J trimming: 1 base; junction bases outside the gene matches: 4. This CDR3 is 15 amino acids long.

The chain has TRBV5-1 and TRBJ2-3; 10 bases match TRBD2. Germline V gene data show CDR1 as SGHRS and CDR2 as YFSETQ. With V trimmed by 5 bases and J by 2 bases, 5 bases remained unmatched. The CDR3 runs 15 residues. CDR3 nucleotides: TGCGCCAGCAGACCAAGCGGGGGGGCCACAGATACGCAGTATTTT. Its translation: CASRPSGGATDTQYF. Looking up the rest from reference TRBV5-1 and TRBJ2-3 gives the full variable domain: KAGVTQTPRYLIKTRGQQVTLSCSPISGHRSVSWYQQTPGQGLQFLFEYFSETQRNKGNFPGRFSGRQFSNSRSEMNVSTLELGDSALYLCASRPSGGATDTQYFGPGTRLTVL.

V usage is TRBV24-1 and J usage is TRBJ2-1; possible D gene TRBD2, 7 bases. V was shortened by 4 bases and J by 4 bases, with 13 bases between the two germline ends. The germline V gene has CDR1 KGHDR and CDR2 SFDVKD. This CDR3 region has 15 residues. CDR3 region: CATSEGGRIYNEQFF. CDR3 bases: TGTGCCACCAGTGAGGGGGGGCGCATTTACAATGAGCAGTTCTTC.

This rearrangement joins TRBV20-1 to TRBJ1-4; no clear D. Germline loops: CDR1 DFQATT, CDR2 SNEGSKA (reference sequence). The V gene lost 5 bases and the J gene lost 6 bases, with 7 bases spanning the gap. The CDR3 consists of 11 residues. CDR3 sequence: CSAPFDEKLFF. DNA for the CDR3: TGCAGTGCTCCGTTCGATGAAAAACTGTTTTTT.

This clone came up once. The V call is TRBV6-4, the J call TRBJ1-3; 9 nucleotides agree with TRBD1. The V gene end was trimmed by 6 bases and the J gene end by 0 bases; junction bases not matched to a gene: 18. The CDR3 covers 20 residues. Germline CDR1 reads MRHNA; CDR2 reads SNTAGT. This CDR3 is CASRDEPGQGPNVSGNTIYF. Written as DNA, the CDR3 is TGTGCCAGCAGGGACGAGCCGGGACAGGGTCCGAATGTCTCTGGAAACACCATATATTTT.

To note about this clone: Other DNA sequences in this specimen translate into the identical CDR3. The CDR3 is CAWSVGDYGYTF. The CDR3 DNA follows: TGTGCCTGGAGTGTCGGTGACTATGGCTACACCTTC. The chain recombines TRBV30 with TRBJ1-2; D is unresolved. This CDR3 comprises 12 residues. With 0 bases removed from V and 3 bases from J, the gap between germline ends came to 5 bases. Germline V gives CDR1 GTSNPN, CDR2 SVGIG (reference sequence).

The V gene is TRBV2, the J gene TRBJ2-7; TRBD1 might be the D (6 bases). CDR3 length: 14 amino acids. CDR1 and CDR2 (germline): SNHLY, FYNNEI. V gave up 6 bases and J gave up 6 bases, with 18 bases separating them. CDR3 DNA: TGTGCCAGCAGCCCACCGACAGGATTCGCCGAGCAGTACTTC. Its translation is CASSPPTGFAEQYF.

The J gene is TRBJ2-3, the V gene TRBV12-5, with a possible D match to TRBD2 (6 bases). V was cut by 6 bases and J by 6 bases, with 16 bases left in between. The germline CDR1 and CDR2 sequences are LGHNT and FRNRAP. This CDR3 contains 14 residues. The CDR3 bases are TGTGCTAGTGGGGGGGGACGGGGTGATGATACGCAGTATTTT. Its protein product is CASGGGRGDDTQYF.

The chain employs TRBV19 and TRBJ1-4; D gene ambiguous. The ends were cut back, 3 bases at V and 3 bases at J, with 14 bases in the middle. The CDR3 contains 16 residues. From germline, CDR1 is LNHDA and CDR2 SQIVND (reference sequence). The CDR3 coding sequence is TGTGCCAGTAGTATGAATGGGGTCACGGCTAATGAAAAACTGTTTTTT. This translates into CASSMNGVTANEKLFF.

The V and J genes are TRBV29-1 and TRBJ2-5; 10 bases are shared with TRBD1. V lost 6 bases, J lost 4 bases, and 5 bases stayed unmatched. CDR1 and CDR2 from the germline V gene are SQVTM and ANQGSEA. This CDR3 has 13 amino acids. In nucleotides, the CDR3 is TGCAGCGTCCGACAGGGGGCGGGAGAGACCCAGTACTTC. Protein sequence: CSVRQGAGETQYF.

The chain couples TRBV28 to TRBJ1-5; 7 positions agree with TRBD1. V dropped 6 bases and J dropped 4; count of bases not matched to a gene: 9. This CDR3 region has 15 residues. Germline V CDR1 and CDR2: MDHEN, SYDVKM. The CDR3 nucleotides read TGTGCCAGCAGCTCCCACCGGGACAGAAATCAGCCCCAGCATTTT. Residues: CASSSHRDRNQPQHF.

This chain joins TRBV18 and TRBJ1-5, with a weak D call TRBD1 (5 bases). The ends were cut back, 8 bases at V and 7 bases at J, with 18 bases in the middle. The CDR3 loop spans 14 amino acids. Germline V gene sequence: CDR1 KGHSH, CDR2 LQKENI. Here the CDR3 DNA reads TGTGCCAGCACCCAGGGCTCCTCGGAGCAGCCCCAGCATTTT. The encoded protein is CASTQGSSEQPQHF.

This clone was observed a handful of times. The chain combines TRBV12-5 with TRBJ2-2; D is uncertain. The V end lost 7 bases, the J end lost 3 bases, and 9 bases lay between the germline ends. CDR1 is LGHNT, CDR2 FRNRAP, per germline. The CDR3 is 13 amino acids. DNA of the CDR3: TGTGCTAGTGCCCCCCGTGACACCGGGGAGCTGTTTTTT. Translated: CASAPRDTGELFF.

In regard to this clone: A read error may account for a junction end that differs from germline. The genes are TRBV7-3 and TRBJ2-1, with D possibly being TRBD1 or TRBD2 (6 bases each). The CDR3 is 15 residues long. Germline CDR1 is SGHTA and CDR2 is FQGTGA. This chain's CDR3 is CASSLNRDSSNEQFF. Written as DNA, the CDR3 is TGTGCCAGCAGCTTAAACAGGGACTCCTCCAATGAGCAGTTCTTC.

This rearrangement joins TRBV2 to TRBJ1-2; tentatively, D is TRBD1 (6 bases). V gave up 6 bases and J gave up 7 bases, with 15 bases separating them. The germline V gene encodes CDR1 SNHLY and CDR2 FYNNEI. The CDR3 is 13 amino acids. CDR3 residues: CASRYSGAAGYTF. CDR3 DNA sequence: TGTGCCAGCAGGTATTCAGGGGCGGCTGGCTACACCTTC.

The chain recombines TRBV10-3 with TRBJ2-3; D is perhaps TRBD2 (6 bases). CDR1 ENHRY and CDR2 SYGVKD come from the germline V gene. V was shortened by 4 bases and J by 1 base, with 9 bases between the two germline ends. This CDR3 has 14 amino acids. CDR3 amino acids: CAISVASGTDTQYF. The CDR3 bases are TGTGCCATCAGTGTAGCTAGCGGCACAGATACGCAGTATTTT.

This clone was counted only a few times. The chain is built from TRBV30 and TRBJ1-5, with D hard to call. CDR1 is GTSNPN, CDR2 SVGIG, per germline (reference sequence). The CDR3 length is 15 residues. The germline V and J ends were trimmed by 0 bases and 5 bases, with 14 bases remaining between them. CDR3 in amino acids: CAWSVREHPYQPQHF. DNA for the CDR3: TGTGCCTGGAGTGTAAGGGAGCATCCGTATCAGCCCCAGCATTTT.

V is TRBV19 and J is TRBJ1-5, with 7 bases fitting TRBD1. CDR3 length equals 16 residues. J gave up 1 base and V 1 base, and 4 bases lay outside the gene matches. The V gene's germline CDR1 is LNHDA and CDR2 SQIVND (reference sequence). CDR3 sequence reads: CASSIANRGSNQPQHF. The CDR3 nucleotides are TGTGCCAGTAGTATAGCCAACAGGGGAAGCAATCAGCCCCAGCATTTT.

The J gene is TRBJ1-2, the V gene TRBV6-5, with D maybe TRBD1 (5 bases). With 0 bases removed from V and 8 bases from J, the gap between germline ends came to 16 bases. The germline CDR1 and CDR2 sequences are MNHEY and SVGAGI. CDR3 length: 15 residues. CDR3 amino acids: CASSYSKAAGSGYTF. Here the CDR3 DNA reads TGTGCCAGCAGTTACTCGAAGGCGGCAGGGTCCGGCTACACCTTC.

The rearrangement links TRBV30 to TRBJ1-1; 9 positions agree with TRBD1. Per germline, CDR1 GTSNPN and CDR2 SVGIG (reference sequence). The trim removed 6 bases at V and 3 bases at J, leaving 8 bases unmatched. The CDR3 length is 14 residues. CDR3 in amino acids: CACEQGAMDTEAFF. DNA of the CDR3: TGTGCCTGTGAACAGGGGGCGATGGACACTGAAGCTTTCTTT.

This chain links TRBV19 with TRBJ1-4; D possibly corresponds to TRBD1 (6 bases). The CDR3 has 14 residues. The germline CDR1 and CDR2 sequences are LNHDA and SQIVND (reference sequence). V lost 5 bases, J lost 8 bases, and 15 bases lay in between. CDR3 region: CASSLWGAREKLFF. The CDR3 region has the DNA TGTGCCAGTAGTCTGTGGGGGGCGCGAGAAAAACTGTTTTTT. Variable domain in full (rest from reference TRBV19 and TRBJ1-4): DGGITQSPKYLFRKEGQNVTLSCEQNLNHDAMYWYRQDPGQGLRLIYYSQIVNDFQKGDIAEGYSVSREKKESFPLTVTSAQKNPTAFYLCASSLWGAREKLFFGSGTQLSVL.

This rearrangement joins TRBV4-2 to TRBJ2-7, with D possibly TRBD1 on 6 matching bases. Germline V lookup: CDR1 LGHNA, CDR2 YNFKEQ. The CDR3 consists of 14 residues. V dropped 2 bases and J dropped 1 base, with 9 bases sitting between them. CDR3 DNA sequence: TGTGCCAGCAGCCAACCGACAGGATCCTACGAGCAGTACTTC. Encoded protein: CASSQPTGSYEQYF.

The CDR3 nucleotides are TGTGCCAGCAGTCTTCTGACTAGCGGGAGAGAGACCCAGTACTTC. Its translation is CASSLLTSGRETQYF. The rearrangement links TRBV6-2 or TRBV6-3 to TRBJ2-5, with 12 bases identical to TRBD2. CDR1 and CDR2 from the germline V gene are MNHEY and SVGEGT. The CDR3 runs to 15 residues. Losses at the gene ends were 5 bases for V and 4 bases for J; bases not matched to a gene: 5.

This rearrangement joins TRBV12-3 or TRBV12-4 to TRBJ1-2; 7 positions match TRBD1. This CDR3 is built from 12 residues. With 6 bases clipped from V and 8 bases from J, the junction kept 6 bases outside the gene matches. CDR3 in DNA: TGTGCCAGCAGGGGAGGACAGGCGGGCTACACCTTC. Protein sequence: CASRGGQAGYTF.